These T cell receptor beta chains were read from a single sample in a study of response to subunit inactivated influenza vaccine. TCRdb re-called the RT-PCR reads with MiXCR, one entry per CDR3 protein. This table holds about 300,000 distinct CDR3 sequences, around 20% found once. The sequencing used PBMCs from blood, collected about 20 months after vaccination. These receptors originate from a man in his fifties or sixties who received an inactivated influenza vaccine. Each CDR3 is given with its conserved first and last residue. Each record gives: J gene, V gene, D gene, clone size, CDR3 protein, CDR3 DNA. A D gene is named only where the DNA matches it firmly. Not all rows give a size; the values are once, few, many and, for expanded clones, a class.

J gene: TRBJ2-7; V gene: TRBV6-5; D gene: TRBD2; clone size: many; CDR3 protein: CASSQTSGSSYEQYF; CDR3 DNA: TGTGCCAGCAGCCAGACTAGCGGAAGCTCCTACGAGCAGTACTTC
J gene: TRBJ2-7; V gene: TRBV20-1; D gene: TRBD2; clone size: few; CDR3 protein: CSAAGLAGGPSYEQYF; CDR3 DNA: TGCAGTGCTGCGGGACTAGCGGGAGGGCCCTCCTACGAGCAGTACTTC
J gene: TRBJ1-3; V gene: TRBV7-2; D gene: NA; clone size: NA; CDR3 protein: CASSLDSLSGNSIYF; CDR3 DNA: TGTGCCAGCAGCTTGGACAGTCTCTCTGGAAACAGCATATATTTT
J gene: TRBJ1-1; V gene: TRBV25-1; D gene: TRBD1; clone size: NA; CDR3 protein: CASSESVGTGLEAFF; CDR3 DNA: TGTGCCAGCAGTGAATCTGTCGGGACAGGCCTGGAAGCTTTCTTT
J gene: TRBJ2-2; V gene: TRBV12-3/TRBV12-4; D gene: NA; clone size: few; CDR3 protein: CASNKLASGELFF; CDR3 DNA: TGTGCCAGCAACAAACTAGCATCCGGGGAGCTGTTTTTT
J gene: TRBJ1-1; V gene: TRBV20-1; D gene: NA; clone size: many; CDR3 protein: CSARVAGVTEAFF; CDR3 DNA: TGCAGTGCTAGAGTGGCAGGGGTAACTGAAGCTTTCTTT
J gene: TRBJ1-4; V gene: TRBV7-2; D gene: TRBD1; clone size: NA; CDR3 protein: CASSAQGAGEKLFF; CDR3 DNA: TGTGCCAGCAGCGCCCAGGGGGCGGGTGAAAAACTGTTTTTT
J gene: TRBJ2-7; V gene: TRBV5-6; D gene: TRBD1; clone size: NA; CDR3 protein: CASSYTRDRYEQYF; CDR3 DNA: TGTGCCAGCAGCTACACTCGGGACAGATACGAGCAGTACTTC
J gene: TRBJ2-5; V gene: TRBV18; D gene: NA; clone size: NA; CDR3 protein: CASSRDMAETQYF; CDR3 DNA: TGTGCCAGCTCACGGGACATGGCAGAGACCCAGTACTTC
J gene: TRBJ1-5; V gene: TRBV12-3/TRBV12-4; D gene: NA; clone size: NA; CDR3 protein: CASSKKGGLSNQPQHF; CDR3 DNA: TGTGCCAGCAGTAAGAAGGGGGGCCTGAGCAATCAGCCCCAGCATTTT
J gene: TRBJ2-7; V gene: TRBV19; D gene: TRBD1; clone size: NA; CDR3 protein: CASSIDSTGAYEQYF; CDR3 DNA: TGTGCCAGTAGTATAGATTCGACAGGGGCCTACGAGCAGTACTTC
J gene: TRBJ1-1; V gene: TRBV4-1; D gene: NA; clone size: few; CDR3 protein: CASTLSPFNTEAFF; CDR3 DNA: TGCGCCAGCACCCTGTCGCCGTTTAACACTGAAGCTTTCTTT
J gene: TRBJ1-6; V gene: TRBV7-2; D gene: NA; clone size: many; CDR3 protein: CASSLNPWGRDSPLHF; CDR3 DNA: TGTGCCAGCAGCCTTAACCCGTGGGGGAGGGATTCACCCCTCCACTTT
J gene: TRBJ2-1; V gene: TRBV12-3/TRBV12-4; D gene: NA; clone size: few; CDR3 protein: CASSLTDNEQFF; CDR3 DNA: TGTGCCAGCAGTTTGACTGACAATGAGCAGTTCTTC
J gene: TRBJ1-5; V gene: TRBV20-1; D gene: NA; clone size: few; CDR3 protein: CSVKPGAGEPQHF; CDR3 DNA: TGCAGTGTTAAACCGGGGGCAGGAGAGCCCCAGCATTTT
J gene: TRBJ2-3; V gene: TRBV20-1; D gene: TRBD2; clone size: NA; CDR3 protein: CSARGLAGGTDTQYF; CDR3 DNA: TGCAGTGCTAGGGGACTAGCGGGAGGCACAGATACGCAGTATTTT
J gene: TRBJ1-5; V gene: TRBV27; D gene: TRBD1; clone size: few; CDR3 protein: CASAGGTGNNQPQHF; CDR3 DNA: TGTGCCAGCGCAGGTGGGACAGGCAACAATCAGCCCCAGCATTTT
J gene: TRBJ1-5; V gene: TRBV12-3/TRBV12-4; D gene: NA; clone size: few; CDR3 protein: CASSFSQYSNQPQHF; CDR3 DNA: TGTGCCAGCAGTTTTTCACAGTATAGCAATCAGCCCCAGCATTTT
J gene: TRBJ1-6; V gene: TRBV28; D gene: NA; clone size: NA; CDR3 protein: CASVQGGYNSPLHF; CDR3 DNA: TGTGCCAGCGTACAAGGGGGTTATAATTCACCCCTCCACTTT
J gene: TRBJ2-7; V gene: TRBV6-2/TRBV6-3; D gene: NA; clone size: NA; CDR3 protein: CASRWGSYEQYF; CDR3 DNA: TGTGCCAGCAGATGGGGATCCTACGAGCAGTACTTC
J gene: TRBJ2-2; V gene: TRBV4-1; D gene: NA; clone size: NA; CDR3 protein: CASSQERGTGELFF; CDR3 DNA: TGCGCCAGCAGCCAAGAACGGGGGACCGGGGAGCTGTTTTTT
J gene: TRBJ2-4; V gene: TRBV3-1; D gene: NA; clone size: NA; CDR3 protein: CASSHETGPTRDIQYF; CDR3 DNA: TGTGCCAGCAGCCACGAAACGGGACCCACGAGGGACATTCAGTACTTC
J gene: TRBJ2-5; V gene: TRBV6-2/TRBV6-3; D gene: TRBD1; clone size: NA; CDR3 protein: CASSYWDSEETQYF; CDR3 DNA: TGTGCCAGCAGTTACTGGGACAGTGAAGAGACCCAGTACTTC
J gene: TRBJ1-6; V gene: TRBV12-3/TRBV12-4; D gene: NA; clone size: NA; CDR3 protein: CASSLGAAPWTPLHF; CDR3 DNA: TGTGCCAGCAGTTTAGGGGCGGCCCCGTGGACACCCCTCCACTTT
J gene: TRBJ1-1; V gene: TRBV4-3; D gene: NA; clone size: few; CDR3 protein: CASSQNGGAEAFF; CDR3 DNA: TGCGCCAGCAGCCAAAATGGGGGTGCTGAAGCTTTCTTT
J gene: TRBJ2-7; V gene: TRBV3-1; D gene: NA; clone size: NA; CDR3 protein: CASSQGRLYYEQYF; CDR3 DNA: TGTGCCAGCAGCCAGGGACGCCTCTATTACGAGCAGTACTTC
J gene: TRBJ2-3; V gene: TRBV11-2; D gene: NA; clone size: NA; CDR3 protein: CASSLAGSWTDTQYF; CDR3 DNA: TGTGCCAGCAGCTTAGCAGGGAGTTGGACAGATACGCAGTATTTT
J gene: TRBJ2-5; V gene: TRBV11-2; D gene: NA; clone size: NA; CDR3 protein: CASSLPTTREPQYF; CDR3 DNA: TGTGCCAGCAGCTTACCGACTACGCGAGAGCCCCAGTACTTC
J gene: TRBJ1-1; V gene: TRBV20-1; D gene: TRBD1; clone size: many; CDR3 protein: CSARRQGQNTEAFF; CDR3 DNA: TGCAGTGCTAGAAGACAGGGGCAGAACACTGAAGCTTTCTTT
J gene: TRBJ2-3; V gene: TRBV7-9; D gene: NA; clone size: NA; CDR3 protein: CASSSTYTDTQYF; CDR3 DNA: TGTGCCAGCAGCTCGACCTACACAGATACGCAGTATTTT
J gene: TRBJ2-7; V gene: TRBV28; D gene: NA; clone size: NA; CDR3 protein: CASTPLTPSSYEQYF; CDR3 DNA: TGTGCCAGCACTCCATTGACACCCTCGTCCTACGAGCAGTACTTC
J gene: TRBJ1-2; V gene: TRBV5-1; D gene: NA; clone size: few; CDR3 protein: CASSPDSSRNYGYTF; CDR3 DNA: TGCGCCAGCAGCCCGGACAGTAGCCGTAACTATGGCTACACCTTC
J gene: TRBJ2-5; V gene: TRBV4-2; D gene: NA; clone size: NA; CDR3 protein: CASSLQGYQETQYF; CDR3 DNA: TGTGCCAGCAGCCTACAGGGATACCAAGAGACCCAGTACTTC
J gene: TRBJ2-6; V gene: TRBV6-2/TRBV6-3; D gene: NA; clone size: once; CDR3 protein: CASSYRGSPSGANVLTF; CDR3 DNA: TGTGCCAGCAGTTACAGGGGCTCCCCCTCTGGGGCCAACGTCCTGACTTTC
J gene: TRBJ1-3; V gene: TRBV7-9; D gene: TRBD1; clone size: once; CDR3 protein: CASRQGQGRTGNTIYF; CDR3 DNA: TGTGCCAGCAGACAAGGACAGGGTCGGACTGGAAACACCATATATTTT
J gene: TRBJ1-4; V gene: TRBV20-1; D gene: TRBD1; clone size: NA; CDR3 protein: CSARGELRGQGEKLFF; CDR3 DNA: TGCAGTGCTAGAGGGGAGTTGAGGGGGCAGGGTGAAAAACTGTTTTTT
J gene: TRBJ2-1; V gene: TRBV20-1; D gene: NA; clone size: few; CDR3 protein: CSARGFGATRYNEQFF; CDR3 DNA: TGCAGTGCTAGGGGGTTTGGGGCCACCAGGTACAATGAGCAGTTCTTC
J gene: TRBJ1-5; V gene: TRBV20-1; D gene: TRBD1; clone size: few; CDR3 protein: CSARATGVGRNQPQHF; CDR3 DNA: TGCAGTGCTAGAGCAACAGGGGTTGGGCGCAATCAGCCCCAGCATTTT
J gene: TRBJ1-3; V gene: TRBV6-1; D gene: NA; clone size: NA; CDR3 protein: CASSQRTGNTIYF; CDR3 DNA: TGTGCCAGCAGCCAAAGAACAGGAAACACCATATATTTT
J gene: TRBJ1-6; V gene: TRBV12-3/TRBV12-4; D gene: TRBD1; clone size: many; CDR3 protein: CASSPRQGSSPLHF; CDR3 DNA: TGTGCCAGCAGTCCCCGACAGGGTAGCTCACCCCTCCACTTT
J gene: TRBJ1-1; V gene: TRBV6-2/TRBV6-3; D gene: TRBD1; clone size: NA; CDR3 protein: CASSQGAASEAFF; CDR3 DNA: TGTGCCAGCAGTCAGGGGGCGGCGTCTGAAGCTTTCTTT
J gene: TRBJ2-3; V gene: TRBV20-1; D gene: NA; clone size: NA; CDR3 protein: CSAREDAGFTDTQYF; CDR3 DNA: TGCAGTGCTAGAGAGGACGCGGGCTTCACAGATACGCAGTATTTT
J gene: TRBJ2-7; V gene: TRBV15; D gene: TRBD1; clone size: NA; CDR3 protein: CATSRATGKIIHEQYF; CDR3 DNA: TGTGCCACCAGCAGAGCGACAGGGAAGATAATCCACGAGCAGTACTTC
J gene: TRBJ2-2; V gene: TRBV24-1; D gene: TRBD2; clone size: NA; CDR3 protein: CATSSRAGLGSNTGELFF; CDR3 DNA: TGTGCCACCAGCTCCCGGGCGGGACTAGGGTCAAACACCGGGGAGCTGTTTTTT
J gene: TRBJ2-3; V gene: TRBV7-2; D gene: NA; clone size: NA; CDR3 protein: CASSFGWETDTQYF; CDR3 DNA: TGTGCCAGCAGCTTCGGGTGGGAAACAGATACGCAGTATTTT
J gene: TRBJ1-1; V gene: TRBV12-3/TRBV12-4; D gene: NA; clone size: few; CDR3 protein: CASSLGGIRTEAFF; CDR3 DNA: TGTGCCAGCAGTTTGGGGGGGATCAGGACTGAAGCTTTCTTT